These 14 T cell receptor beta chains came from one sample sequenced in a study of OX40 agonist ivuxolimab in advanced cancers. Here immunoSEQ multiplex PCR was the method, and the copy in TCRdb shows in-frame clones only, minus some. Among some 27,000 clones listed, 80% to 90% were seen once. The sequencing here drew on CD4+ or CD8+ T cells sorted from blood, taken in a trial of the OX40 agonist ivuxolimab. Every receptor here comes from an adult with an advanced solid tumor such as melanoma, head and neck, liver or kidney cancer.

This chain uses TRBV14 with TRBJ2-3; 8 bases match TRBD2. Trimming at V came to 0 bases and at J to 0 bases, leaving 11 bases not matched to a gene. The CDR3 sequence is 19 residues long. The germline gives CDR1 SGHDN, CDR2 FVKESK. Here the CDR3 DNA reads TGTGCCAGCAGCCAAGATCCAGGTGTAGCGGGGATAAGCACAGATACGCAGTATTTT. Translation gives CASSQDPGVAGISTDTQYF.

This clone was picked up a small number of times. The J gene is TRBJ2-1, the V gene TRBV5-5; 7 nucleotides line up with TRBD2. V shed 5 bases, J shed 10 bases, and the junction held 3 bases outside the gene matches. CDR3 length equals 11 residues. Germline CDR1 is SGHKS and CDR2 is YYEKEE (reference sequence). The CDR3 DNA reads as TGTGCCAGCAGGTGGGACTACGAGCAGTTCTTC. Translation gives CASRWDYEQFF.

The rearrangement uses TRBV11-3 and TRBJ2-1, with 8 bases identical to TRBD2. J gave up 8 bases and V 1 base, and 10 bases lay outside the gene matches. Germline-derived CDR1 and CDR2 are SGHNT and YENEEA. This CDR3 has 16 amino acids. The CDR3 reads CASSLGGVAGFDEQFF. CDR3 in DNA: TGTGCCAGCAGCTTAGGAGGGGTAGCGGGATTCGATGAGCAGTTCTTC.

The chain employs TRBV28 and TRBJ2-2, with 11 bases matching TRBD2. Germline V gene lookup returns CDR1 MDHEN and CDR2 SYDVKM. The CDR3 is 19 amino acids. J was trimmed by 3 bases and V by 7 bases; bases with no gene match: 16. CDR3 sequence: CASTSDLLAGGPDTGELFF. For the CDR3, the DNA is TGTGCCAGCACCTCAGACTTATTAGCGGGAGGGCCCGACACCGGGGAGCTGTTTTTT.

The chain recombines TRBV7-7 with TRBJ2-3, with D perhaps matching TRBD1 (6 bases). V lost 4 bases and J lost 3, with 11 bases in between. This CDR3 has 14 residues. Germline V lookup: CDR1 SSHAT, CDR2 FNYEAQ (reference sequence). The CDR3 is CASSSRTVTDTQYF. The CDR3 DNA sequence: TGTGCCAGCAGCTCCAGGACAGTAACAGATACGCAGTATTTT.

This sequence joins TRBV29-1 and TRBJ2-2; D uncertain. With 1 base removed from V and 1 base from J, the gap between germline ends came to 10 bases. The CDR3 runs 15 residues. CDR1 SQVTM and CDR2 ANQGSEA come from the germline V gene. CDR3 bases: TGCAGCGTTGAAGGACACTTAGGGAACACCGGGGAGCTGTTTTTT. This encodes CSVEGHLGNTGELFF.

The chain is built from TRBV19 and TRBJ2-5; D unresolved. Germline CDR1 LNHDA, CDR2 SQIVND (reference sequence). The CDR3 runs to 13 residues. Deletions cut 4 bases from V and 5 bases from J, with 11 bases between. The CDR3, as DNA: TGTGCCAGTAGTACCGCTCGGACGGAGACCCAGTACTTC. Residues: CASSTARTETQYF.

The genes are TRBV4-2 and TRBJ2-1; 7 bases are shared with TRBD2. From germline, CDR1 is LGHNA and CDR2 YNFKEQ. Trimming cost V 4 bases and J 9 bases; bases outside gene matches: 6. The CDR3 runs 13 residues. Written as DNA, the CDR3 is TGTGCCAGCAGCCGAGGACTAGGCGTTGAGCAGTTCTTC. Its protein is CASSRGLGVEQFF.

The V call is TRBV10-3, the J call TRBJ1-1, with 9 bases fitting TRBD1. Germline V lookup: CDR1 ENHRY, CDR2 SYGVKD. The CDR3 runs to 16 residues. V was clipped by 0 bases and J by 10 bases; unmatched bases: 12. CDR3 in DNA: TGTGCCATCAGTGAGTCAGACTTAGGGACAGGGTCCGGAGCTTTCTTT. Translated, it gives CAISESDLGTGSGAFF.

The gene calls are TRBV5-1 and TRBJ2-7; 13 nucleotides agree with TRBD2. Per germline, CDR1 SGHRS and CDR2 YFSETQ. The junction had 2 bases not matched to a gene; V was cut back by 5 bases and J by 0 bases. This CDR3 contains 15 residues. Written as DNA, the CDR3 is TGCGCCAGCAGTACTAGCGGGGGGGCCTCCTACGAGCAGTACTTC. Translated, it gives CASSTSGGASYEQYF. The whole variable domain, filled in from reference TRBV5-1 and TRBJ2-7, reads KAGVTQTPRYLIKTRGQQVTLSCSPISGHRSVSWYQQTPGQGLQFLFEYFSETQRNKGNFPGRFSGRQFSNSRSEMNVSTLELGDSALYLCASSTSGGASYEQYFGPGTRLTVT.

The CDR3, as DNA: TGTGCCAGCAGTCGACTAGCGGGCGCCTACGAGCAGTACTTC. It codes for CASSRLAGAYEQYF. The chain uses TRBV28 and TRBJ2-5, with TRBD2 matching 10 bases. Judging by the DNA end, TRBJ2-7 fits better; the J call may be wrong. There are 14 residues in the CDR3. Germline CDR1 is MDHEN and CDR2 is SYDVKM.

The chain carries TRBV19 and TRBJ1-1, with D unclear. The germline CDR1 and CDR2 sequences are LNHDA and SQIVND (reference sequence). The CDR3 spans 11 residues. Trimming took off 11 bases at V and 4 bases at J, with 11 bases between the two ends. CDR3 region: CAGGSGTEAFF. Written as DNA, the CDR3 is TGTGCCGGAGGGAGCGGCACTGAAGCTTTCTTT.

The chain recombines TRBV19 with TRBJ1-2; D is ambiguous. Trimming left V 0 bases short and J 1 base short, with 6 bases between. This CDR3 has 14 amino acids. CDR1 is LNHDA and CDR2 is SQIVND in the germline V gene (reference sequence). CDR3 bases: TGTGCCAGTAGTATAGAACGGATTAACTATGGCTACACCTTC. This gives the protein CASSIERINYGYTF.

The chain uses TRBV7-8 and TRBJ2-1; TRBD2 agrees at 13 bases. Trimming at V came to 4 bases and at J to 8 bases, leaving 2 bases not matched to a gene. The CDR3 runs to 14 residues. CDR1 and CDR2 from the germline V gene are SGHVS and FQNEAQ. CDR3 nucleotide sequence: TGTGCCAGCAGCTGGACTAGCGGGAGTGATGAGCAGTTCTTC. Translation gives CASSWTSGSDEQFF.